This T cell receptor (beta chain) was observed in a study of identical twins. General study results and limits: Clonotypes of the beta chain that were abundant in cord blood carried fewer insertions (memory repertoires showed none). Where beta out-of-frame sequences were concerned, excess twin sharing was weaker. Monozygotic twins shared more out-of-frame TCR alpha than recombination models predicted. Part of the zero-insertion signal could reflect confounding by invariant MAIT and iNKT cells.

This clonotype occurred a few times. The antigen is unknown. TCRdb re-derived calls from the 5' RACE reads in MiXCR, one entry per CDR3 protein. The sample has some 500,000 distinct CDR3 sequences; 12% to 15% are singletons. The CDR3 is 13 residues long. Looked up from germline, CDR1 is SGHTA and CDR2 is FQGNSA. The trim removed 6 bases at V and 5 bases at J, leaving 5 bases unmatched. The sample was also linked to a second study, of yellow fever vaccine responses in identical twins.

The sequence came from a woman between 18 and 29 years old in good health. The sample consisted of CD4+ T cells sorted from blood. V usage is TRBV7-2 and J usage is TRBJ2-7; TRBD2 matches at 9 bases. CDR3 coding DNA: TGTGCCAGCAGAGCAAGGACTAGCGACGAGCAGTACTTC. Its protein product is CASRARTSDEQYF.